The 22 T cell receptor beta chains below were found in one sample sequenced in a study of CD8 T cells in Susac syndrome. When the RNA was reverse transcribed, random hexamers were used with an input of roughly 0.45 to 1 ug. TCRdb called the immunoSEQ multiplex PCR reads again in MiXCR, with one record for every CDR3 protein. The sample contains more than 100,000 distinct CDR3 sequences, 95% to 96% of which appear only once. Sequenced: CD4+ T cells from PBMCs. These TCRs come from a human donor with Susac syndrome.

The V and J genes are TRBV4-1 and TRBJ2-5; 7 bases are a match to TRBD1. CDR1 MGHRA and CDR2 YSYEKL come from the germline V gene. There are 14 residues in the CDR3. The V gene end was trimmed by 4 bases and the J gene end by 3 bases; junction bases not matched to a gene: 5. CDR3 loop: CASSLPGQKETQYF. CDR3 in DNA: TGCGCCAGCAGCCTACCGGGACAGAAAGAGACCCAGTACTTC.

The genes are TRBV29-1 and TRBJ2-7, with D perhaps assigned TRBD1 or TRBD2 (5 bases each). V was pared by 5 bases and J by 0 bases, with 14 bases between. Germline CDR1 SQVTM, CDR2 ANQGSEA. The CDR3 runs 14 residues. The CDR3 region has the DNA TGCAGCGTTAAACCGGGACGGACCTCCTACGAGCAGTACTTC. Protein product: CSVKPGRTSYEQYF.

The chain uses TRBV5-6 and TRBJ2-6; D uncertain. Germline assignment: CDR1 SGHDT and CDR2 YYEEEE. This CDR3 region has 16 residues. V was clipped by 5 bases and J by 4 bases, with 16 bases between them. Here the CDR3 DNA reads TGTGCCAGCAGGAAGAGCACACCCCAAGGGGCCAACGTCCTGACTTTC. This codes for CASRKSTPQGANVLTF.

The rearrangement joins TRBV6-5 to TRBJ2-3; D is perhaps TRBD2 (5 bases). This CDR3 has 14 residues. Germline values: CDR1 MNHEY, CDR2 SVGAGI. Trimming left V 2 bases short and J 2 bases short, with 8 bases between. The CDR3: CASSYRAATDTQYF. For the CDR3, the DNA is TGTGCCAGCAGTTACAGAGCGGCCACAGATACGCAGTATTTT.

This clonotype was detected only once. The CDR3 protein is CASSQEGGDYGYTF. The DNA of the CDR3 is TGTGCCAGCAGCCAAGAAGGGGGCGACTATGGCTACACCTTC. This chain links TRBV3-1 with TRBJ1-2; 7 bases fit TRBD1. Germline CDR1 reads LGHDT; CDR2 reads YNNKEL (reference sequence). CDR3 length: 14 residues. After removal of 0 bases from V and 3 bases from J, the junction contained 1 base not matched to a gene.

The chain joins TRBV6-6 to TRBJ1-3; D uncertain. This CDR3 comprises 15 residues. Germline CDR1 and CDR2: MNHNY and SVGAGI (reference sequence). V was pared by 0 bases and J by 4 bases, with 10 bases between. CDR3 loop: CASSYSLEIGNTIYF. Here the CDR3 DNA reads TGTGCCAGCAGTTACTCGCTGGAAATCGGAAACACCATATATTTT.

The J gene is TRBJ1-2, the V gene TRBV20-1, with unresolved D. The length of the CDR3 is 14 residues. Germline V gives CDR1 DFQATT, CDR2 SNEGSKA (reference sequence). The V and J ends lost 3 bases and 3 bases respectively, with 14 bases between them. The CDR3 sequence is CSASPPQGDYGYTF. The CDR3 region has the DNA TGCAGTGCTAGCCCTCCCCAAGGCGACTATGGCTACACCTTC.

This sequence joins TRBV5-4 and TRBJ2-3; D uncertain. V was clipped by 4 bases and J by 2 bases, with 11 bases between them. Germline CDR1 and CDR2: SGHNT and YYREEE (reference sequence). CDR3 length: 14 amino acids. In nucleotides, the CDR3 is TGTGCCAGCAGCCCTGACTCACTCACAGATACGCAGTATTTT. Amino acid sequence: CASSPDSLTDTQYF.

For the CDR3, the DNA is TGTGCCAGTAGTACTAGCGGGATCTCCTACAATGAGCAGTTCTTC. This encodes CASSTSGISYNEQFF. The chain is built from TRBV19 and TRBJ2-1; TRBD2 agrees at 9 bases. The CDR3 spans 15 residues. Germline V CDR1 and CDR2: LNHDA, SQIVND (reference sequence). V was clipped by 4 bases and J by 0 bases; unmatched bases: 1. The full variable domain, with the rest looked up from reference TRBV19 and TRBJ2-1, is DGGITQSPKYLFRKEGQNVTLSCEQNLNHDAMYWYRQDPGQGLRLIYYSQIVNDFQKGDIAEGYSVSREKKESFPLTVTSAQKNPTAFYLCASSTSGISYNEQFFGPGTRLTVL.

This chain uses TRBV18 with TRBJ2-7; D remains ambiguous. V lost 5 bases, J lost 5 bases, and 16 bases lay in between. Per germline, CDR1 KGHSH and CDR2 LQKENI. CDR3 length: 14 residues. CDR3 sequence: CASSGGPTTHEQYF. CDR3 DNA sequence: TGTGCCAGCTCAGGCGGTCCTACTACTCACGAGCAGTACTTC.

On this clonotype: Because the CDR3's place on the DNA is in doubt, the DNA is left out and the CDR3 is given as listed by TCRdb. The chain recombines TRBV12-3 or TRBV12-4 with TRBJ1-1; TRBD1 is the table's D call and was not checked against the DNA. The CDR3 region is 13 residues in length, termini included. This chain's CDR3 is CASTPTGVPEAFF.

V and J are TRBV29-1 and TRBJ2-7; TRBD1 is a possible D gene (6 bases). The V gene lost 1 base and the J gene lost 3 bases, with 19 bases spanning the gap. The CDR3 contains 16 residues. Germline V gene lookup returns CDR1 SQVTM and CDR2 ANQGSEA. The CDR3 DNA follows: TGCAGCGTTGAAGGAATCGCCCGGGACACTTACTACGAGCAGTACTTC. This codes for CSVEGIARDTYYEQYF.

V is TRBV15 and J is TRBJ1-5, with a possible D match to TRBD1 (5 bases). The V gene's germline CDR1 is LNHNV and CDR2 YYDKDF (reference sequence). V lost 0 bases to trimming and J lost 6 bases, with 9 bases between them. This CDR3 has 14 amino acids. The CDR3 loop reads CATSRDGAGQPQHF. CDR3 in DNA: TGTGCCACCAGCAGAGATGGGGCGGGTCAGCCCCAGCATTTT.

This chain connects TRBV6-5 to TRBJ2-7; the D is unclear. The V end was cut by 6 bases, the J end by 7 bases, with 19 bases between. The germline gives CDR1 MNHEY, CDR2 SVGAGI. The CDR3 sequence is 14 residues long. The CDR3 DNA reads TGTGCCAGCAGAAACGATTGGCAGTCCAGGGAGCAGTACTTC. Protein: CASRNDWQSREQYF.

CDR3 nucleotide sequence: TGCAGTGCTGCAGGTCTAGCGGGAACCACAGATACGCAGTATTTT. It encodes CSAAGLAGTTDTQYF. The chain uses TRBV20-1 and TRBJ2-3; the match to TRBD2 covers 9 bases. The germline V gene encodes CDR1 DFQATT and CDR2 SNEGSKA (reference sequence). This CDR3 is built from 15 residues. Germline trimming cut 5 bases from V and 2 bases from J; bases unmatched to any gene: 8.

This sequence joins TRBV18 and TRBJ1-1; perhaps TRBD1 as D (5 bases). Trimming pared 3 bases from V and 6 bases from J, leaving 11 bases between. Germline V CDR1 and CDR2: KGHSH, LQKENI. The CDR3 loop spans 13 amino acids. CDR3 in amino acids: CASSPAGRAEAFF. In DNA form, the CDR3 reads TGTGCCAGCTCACCTGCAGGGAGGGCTGAAGCTTTCTTT.

This chain connects TRBV5-1 to TRBJ2-1, with 9 positions matching TRBD2. The V gene end was trimmed by 5 bases and the J gene end by 1 base; junction bases not matched to a gene: 4. CDR3 length: 15 amino acids. Germline-derived CDR1 and CDR2 are SGHRS and YFSETQ. The CDR3 loop is CASRPSGTSYNEQFF. The CDR3 nucleotides are TGCGCCAGCAGACCTAGCGGGACATCCTACAATGAGCAGTTCTTC.

This rearrangement joins TRBV5-4 to TRBJ2-2; 7 bases fit TRBD2. The CDR3 covers 17 residues. The V gene's germline CDR1 is SGHNT and CDR2 YYREEE (reference sequence). V gave up 4 bases and J gave up 1 base; unmatched junction bases: 10. CDR3 loop: CASSPPPSGRNTGELFF. DNA for the CDR3: TGTGCCAGCAGCCCCCCCCCTAGCGGTAGGAACACCGGGGAGCTGTTTTTT. The whole variable domain, filled in from reference TRBV5-4 and TRBJ2-2, reads ETGVTQSPTHLIKTRGQQVTLRCSSQSGHNTVSWYQQALGQGPQFIFQYYREEENGRGNFPPRFSGLQFPNYSSELNVNALELDDSALYLCASSPPPSGRNTGELFFGEGSRLTVL.

The chain recombines TRBV4-3 with TRBJ2-1; 7 bases line up with TRBD1. CDR1 is LGHNA and CDR2 is YSLEER in the germline V gene. CDR3 length: 14 residues. V was clipped by 3 bases and J by 8 bases; unmatched bases: 7. The CDR3 DNA reads TGCGCCAGCAGCCAGAGGCACAGGGGTTATGAGCAGTTCTTC. It encodes CASSQRHRGYEQFF.

The chain recombines TRBV20-1 with TRBJ1-4, with D uncertain. Trimming removed 2 bases at V and 7 bases at J, with 11 bases between. This CDR3 is built from 13 residues. Germline V gives CDR1 DFQATT, CDR2 SNEGSKA (reference sequence). The CDR3: CSARSLTGEKLFF. The CDR3, as DNA: TGCAGTGCTAGATCCCTAACCGGTGAAAAACTGTTTTTT.

The chain couples TRBV12-3 or TRBV12-4 to TRBJ2-7, with TRBD2 matching over 7 bases. Unmatched junction bases numbered 3, after V lost 1 base and J lost 3 bases. CDR3 length: 14 amino acids. CDR3 loop: CASSLGGSYYEQYF. The CDR3 coding sequence is TGTGCCAGCAGTTTAGGCGGGAGCTACTACGAGCAGTACTTC.

The chain uses TRBV6-2 or TRBV6-3 and TRBJ2-1, with D possibly being TRBD2 (6 bases). V lost 0 bases, J lost 4 bases, and 7 bases lay in between. This CDR3 has 14 amino acids. Germline values: CDR1 MNHEY, CDR2 SVGEGT. Written as DNA, the CDR3 is TGTGCCAGCAGTTACTCCGGGACTTACAATGAGCAGTTCTTC. It translates to CASSYSGTYNEQFF.